This is a list of T cell receptor beta chains from one sample in a study of blood T cells in healthy people across ages. TCRdb re-derived calls from the 5' RACE reads in MiXCR, one entry per CDR3 protein. This sample has about 640,000 distinct CDR3 sequences, with 45% to 65% found just once. The material sequenced was blood. These receptors all stem from a man aged 55 to 70 in good health. Both conserved end residues are part of each CDR3.

CDR3 protein | V gene
CASSQVPGQGNHEQYF | TRBV4-1
CSALPGLGLNNEQFF | TRBV20-1
CASSTLAGVSYNEQFF | TRBV7-9
CASSKAPGLGIDTQYF | TRBV7-8
CSVDSTNTYEQYF | TRBV29-1
CASSVGGVGGQETQYF | TRBV2
CASSPQDLYGYTF | TRBV18
CSARASGGTGVYYEQYF | TRBV20-1
CASSVTGYKETQYF | TRBV9
CASSQDGWGNQPQHF | TRBV4-1
CASGNRRATDTQYF | TRBV5-1